The 22 T cell receptor beta chains reported below all come from one sample, sequenced in a study of T cells expressing NK-cell markers. Following a re-call of the 5' RACE reads, TCRdb has one entry per CDR3 protein and lacks DNA. The table lists about 260,000 distinct CDR3 sequences. Material: blood T cells: a sorted CD56 or NKG2C T cell subset, CD4+ or CD8+ T cells, or bulk PBMC T cells (not recorded which). The receptors shown here come from a young man in good health.

The J gene is TRBJ2-1, the V gene TRBV20-1; TCRdb's D call of TRBD2 is untestable without DNA. Germline assignment: CDR1 DFQATT and CDR2 SNEGSKA (reference sequence). The length of the CDR3 is 14 residues. The CDR3 sequence is CSATSLAGLVEQFF.

V and J are TRBV20-1 and TRBJ2-1; TCRdb picks TRBD2, but there is no DNA to check that call. CDR3 size: 15 residues. In germline, CDR1 is DFQATT, CDR2 SNEGSKA (reference sequence). CDR3 residues: CSASPRDSPSGEQFF.

The chain has TRBV6-6 and TRBJ2-5; the TCRdb call, TRBD1, lacks DNA for checking. Germline V gene lookup returns CDR1 MNHNY and CDR2 SVGAGI (reference sequence). This CDR3 spans 13 amino acids. The CDR3 sequence is CASRARGGETQYF.

The gene calls are TRBV18 and TRBJ1-6; TCRdb's D call of TRBD1 is untestable without DNA. This CDR3 spans 15 amino acids. The germline V gene has CDR1 KGHSH and CDR2 LQKENI. The CDR3 sequence: CASSPAQQGGSPLHF.

This rearrangement joins TRBV7-2 to TRBJ2-1; TCRdb returns TRBD2, unconfirmable since there is no DNA. The CDR3 is made up of 17 amino acids. From germline, CDR1 is SGHTA and CDR2 FQGNSA. The CDR3 protein is CASSLAILAGEDNEQFF. The complete variable domain, with remaining parts taken from reference TRBV7-2 and TRBJ2-1, reads GAGVSQSPSNKVTEKGKDVELRCDPISGHTALYWYRQSLGQGLEFLIYFQGNSAPDKSGLPSDRFSAERTGGSVSTLTIQRTQQEDSAVYLCASSLAILAGEDNEQFFGPGTRLTVL.

The rearrangement joins TRBV24-1 to TRBJ1-2; lacking DNA, the TRBD1 call made by TCRdb goes unchecked. Germline-derived CDR1 and CDR2 are KGHDR and SFDVKD. The CDR3 loop spans 14 amino acids. Here the CDR3 reads CATSPGQLYSGYTF.

V gene TRBV30 combines with J gene TRBJ2-7. The CDR3 consists of 11 residues. Germline CDR1 is GTSNPN and CDR2 is SVGIG (reference sequence). The CDR3 spells CAWSPNYEQYF.

This chain connects TRBV9 to TRBJ2-1; without DNA, the TCRdb call of TRBD2 cannot be checked. Looked up from germline, CDR1 is SGDLS and CDR2 is YYNGEE. The CDR3 contains 16 residues. The CDR3 sequence is CASSPLTSGSYNEQFF.

The chain employs TRBV6-5 and TRBJ2-5; TCRdb's D gene call, TRBD2, goes unchecked for lack of DNA. This CDR3 spans 13 amino acids. CDR1 is MNHEY and CDR2 is SVGAGI in the germline V gene. The chain's CDR3 is CASSYSGAGLQYF.

The chain has TRBV7-6 and TRBJ2-2. The CDR3 length is 15 residues. The germline V gene has CDR1 SGHVS and CDR2 FNYEAQ. The CDR3 here is CASSLGGADTGELFF.

The CDR3 sequence: CSANPRSRGTFNQPQHF. This chain links TRBV20-1 with TRBJ1-5; checking the TCRdb D call of TRBD1 is not possible without DNA. Germline V lookup: CDR1 DFQATT, CDR2 SNEGSKA (reference sequence). The CDR3 runs to 17 residues.

This chain links TRBV20-1 with TRBJ1-2. Germline values: CDR1 DFQATT, CDR2 SNEGSKA (reference sequence). The CDR3 has 13 amino acids. This chain's CDR3 is CSAPHYTLTGYTF.

The V call is TRBV28, the J call TRBJ2-2; no DNA is available, so the TRBD1 call from TCRdb remains unchecked. Germline V gene sequence: CDR1 MDHEN, CDR2 SYDVKM. This CDR3 is 16 amino acids long. Here the CDR3 reads CASSLSARENTGELFF.

The genes are TRBV5-4 and TRBJ2-1; TCRdb's D call, TRBD2, is unchecked because there is no DNA. CDR1 is SGHNT, CDR2 YYREEE, per germline (reference sequence). The CDR3 consists of 13 residues. The CDR3 protein is CASSRSGINEQFF.

The chain joins TRBV14 to TRBJ2-7; TCRdb selects TRBD1, and the lack of DNA leaves this call unchecked. This CDR3 comprises 15 residues. Germline assignment: CDR1 SGHDN and CDR2 FVKESK. The CDR3 here is CASSRQGARSYEQYF.

The rearrangement joins TRBV6-2 or TRBV6-3 to TRBJ2-3; TCRdb lists TRBD2, though no DNA is available to test this call. CDR3 length: 14 amino acids. Per germline, CDR1 MNHEY and CDR2 SVGEGT. CDR3 in amino acids: CASRPSGSTDTQYF.

V is TRBV20-1 and J is TRBJ2-1; TCRdb selects TRBD2, and the lack of DNA leaves this call unchecked. The CDR3 runs to 12 residues. Per the germline V gene, CDR1 is DFQATT and CDR2 is SNEGSKA (reference sequence). CDR3 sequence reads: CSAEPGLASEFF.

This rearrangement joins TRBV7-2 to TRBJ2-7. The CDR3 covers 15 residues. Germline V lookup: CDR1 SGHTA, CDR2 FQGNSA. The CDR3 sequence is CASSSSWSLAYEQYF.

This CDR3 reads CSARTLGEKLFF. This chain connects TRBV29-1 to TRBJ1-4; TCRdb proposes TRBD1, but this gene call is untestable without DNA. Germline V gene sequence: CDR1 SQVTM, CDR2 ANQGSEA. CDR3 length: 12 amino acids.

The chain has TRBV5-5 and TRBJ1-4; TCRdb lists TRBD1, though no DNA is available to test this call. The CDR3 covers 16 residues. The V gene's germline CDR1 is SGHKS and CDR2 YYEKEE (reference sequence). The CDR3 sequence: CASSLKLQGSSEKLFF.

The chain carries TRBV28 and TRBJ2-7; TCRdb's D gene call, TRBD2, goes unchecked for lack of DNA. The germline CDR1 and CDR2 sequences are MDHEN and SYDVKM. The CDR3 sequence is 13 residues long. The CDR3 here is CASVLGQGREQYF. Looking up the rest from reference TRBV28 and TRBJ2-7 gives the full variable domain: DVKVTQSSRYLVKRTGEKVFLECVQDMDHENMFWYRQDPGLGLRLIYFSYDVKMKEKGDIPEGYSVSREKKERFSLILESASTNQTSMYLCASVLGQGREQYFGPGTRLTVT.

The rearrangement links TRBV20-1 to TRBJ2-2; the D gene TCRdb calls, TRBD2, cannot be checked with no DNA. CDR3 length: 19 residues. CDR1 DFQATT and CDR2 SNEGSKA come from the germline V gene (reference sequence). The CDR3: CSARRGRGLAVTNTGELFF.